The 2 T cell receptor beta chains given below trace back to one sample, sequenced in a study of blood T cell repertoires in COVID-19. The table came from immunoSEQ multiplex PCR; TCRdb's copy has only in-frame clones and leaves some out. The sample lists around 130,000 clones; roughly four fifths were seen once. What was sequenced was peripheral blood. The receptor source for this set is a human donor in a cohort sampled during active COVID-19.

The V and J genes are TRBV11-2 and TRBJ2-1; 10 bases match TRBD2. V was pared by 4 bases and J by 3 bases, with 6 bases of the junction left unmatched. This CDR3 is 16 amino acids long. CDR1 is SGHAT, CDR2 FQNNGV, per germline. The CDR3 region is CASSSLAGVVYNEQFF. The DNA for the CDR3 is TGTGCCAGCAGCTCGCTAGCGGGGGTAGTCTACAATGAGCAGTTCTTC.

This chain links TRBV18 with TRBJ1-6, with a tentative D call TRBD1 (6 bases). The CDR3 length is 15 residues. The V and J ends lost 3 bases and 9 bases respectively, with 15 bases between them. The germline V gene encodes CDR1 KGHSH and CDR2 LQKENI. CDR3 loop: CASSPLQGGSSPLHF. In nucleotides, the CDR3 is TGTGCCAGCTCACCGCTACAGGGAGGGAGTTCACCCCTCCACTTT. Filled out from reference TRBV18 and TRBJ1-6, the complete variable domain reads NAGVMQNPRHLVRRRGQEARLRCSPMKGHSHVYWYRQLPEEGLKFMVYLQKENIIDESGMPKERFSAEFPKEGPSILRIQQVVRGDSAAYFCASSPLQGGSSPLHFGNGTRLTVT.